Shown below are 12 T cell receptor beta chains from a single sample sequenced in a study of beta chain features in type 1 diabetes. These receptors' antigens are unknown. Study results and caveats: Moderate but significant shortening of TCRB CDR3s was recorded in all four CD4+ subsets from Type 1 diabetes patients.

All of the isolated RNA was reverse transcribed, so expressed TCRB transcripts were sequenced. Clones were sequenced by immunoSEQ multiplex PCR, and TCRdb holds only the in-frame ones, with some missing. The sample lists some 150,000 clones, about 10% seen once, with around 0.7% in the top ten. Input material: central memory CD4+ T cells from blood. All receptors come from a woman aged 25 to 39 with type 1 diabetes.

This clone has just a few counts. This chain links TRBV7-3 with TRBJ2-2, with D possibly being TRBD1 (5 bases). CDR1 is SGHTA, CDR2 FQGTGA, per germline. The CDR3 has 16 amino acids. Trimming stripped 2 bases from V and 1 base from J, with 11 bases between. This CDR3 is CASSLGRRENTGELFF. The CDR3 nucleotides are TGTGCCAGCAGCTTAGGGCGCAGGGAGAACACCGGGGAGCTGTTTTTT.

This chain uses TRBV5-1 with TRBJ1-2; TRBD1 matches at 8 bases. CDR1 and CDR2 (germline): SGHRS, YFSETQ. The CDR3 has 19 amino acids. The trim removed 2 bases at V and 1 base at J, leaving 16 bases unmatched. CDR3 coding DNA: TGCGCCAGCAGCTTAGGGTATCGGACGGGACAGGAAATTAACTATGGCTACACCTTC. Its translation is CASSLGYRTGQEINYGYTF. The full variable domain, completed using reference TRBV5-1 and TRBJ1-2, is KAGVTQTPRYLIKTRGQQVTLSCSPISGHRSVSWYQQTPGQGLQFLFEYFSETQRNKGNFPGRFSGRQFSNSRSEMNVSTLELGDSALYLCASSLGYRTGQEINYGYTFGSGTRLTVV.

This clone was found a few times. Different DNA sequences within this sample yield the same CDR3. This CDR3 is CASSLTSGSYEQYF. Written as DNA, the CDR3 is TGTGCCAGCAGCTTGACTAGCGGGAGCTACGAGCAGTACTTC. This chain connects TRBV7-6 to TRBJ2-7, with 12 bases identical to TRBD2. CDR1 is SGHVS and CDR2 is FNYEAQ in the germline V gene. This CDR3 is 14 amino acids long. V lost 3 bases to trimming and J lost 3 bases; unmatched junction nucleotides: 0.

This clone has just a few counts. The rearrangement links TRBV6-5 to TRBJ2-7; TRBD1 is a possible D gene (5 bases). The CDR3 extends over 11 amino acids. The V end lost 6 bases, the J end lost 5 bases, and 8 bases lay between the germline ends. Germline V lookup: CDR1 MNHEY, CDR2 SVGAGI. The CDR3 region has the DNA TGTGCCAGCAGAAGGGGCAACGAGCAGTACTTC. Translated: CASRRGNEQYF.

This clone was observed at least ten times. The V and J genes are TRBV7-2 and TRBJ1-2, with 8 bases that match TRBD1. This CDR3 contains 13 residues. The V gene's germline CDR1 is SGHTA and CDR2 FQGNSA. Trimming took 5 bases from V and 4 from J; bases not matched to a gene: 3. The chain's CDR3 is CASSLQGAYGYTF. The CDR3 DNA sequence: TGTGCCAGCAGCCTTCAGGGGGCCTATGGCTACACCTTC.

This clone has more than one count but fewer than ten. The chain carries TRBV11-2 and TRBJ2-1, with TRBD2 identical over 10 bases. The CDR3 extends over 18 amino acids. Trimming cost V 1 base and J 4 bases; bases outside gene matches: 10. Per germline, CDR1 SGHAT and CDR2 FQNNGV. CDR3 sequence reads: CASSLAATLAGDYNEQFF. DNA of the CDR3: TGTGCCAGCAGCTTAGCAGCCACCCTAGCGGGAGATTACAATGAGCAGTTCTTC. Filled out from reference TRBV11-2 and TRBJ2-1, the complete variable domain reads EAGVAQSPRYKIIEKRQSVAFWCNPISGHATLYWYQQILGQGPKLLIQFQNNGVVDDSQLPKDRFSAERLKGVDSTLKIQPAKLEDSAVYLCASSLAATLAGDYNEQFFGPGTRLTVL.

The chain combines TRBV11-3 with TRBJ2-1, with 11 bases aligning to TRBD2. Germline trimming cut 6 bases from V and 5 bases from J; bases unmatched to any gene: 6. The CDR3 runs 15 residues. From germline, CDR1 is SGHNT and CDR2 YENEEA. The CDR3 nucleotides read TGTGCCAGCAGGGAGACTAGCGGGAATAACAATGAGCAGTTCTTC. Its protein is CASRETSGNNNEQFF. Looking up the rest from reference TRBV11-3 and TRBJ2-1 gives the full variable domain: EAGVVQSPRYKIIEKKQPVAFWCNPISGHNTLYWYLQNLGQGPELLIRYENEEAVDDSQLPKDRFSAERLKGVDSTLKIQPAELGDSAVYLCASRETSGNNNEQFFGPGTRLTVL.

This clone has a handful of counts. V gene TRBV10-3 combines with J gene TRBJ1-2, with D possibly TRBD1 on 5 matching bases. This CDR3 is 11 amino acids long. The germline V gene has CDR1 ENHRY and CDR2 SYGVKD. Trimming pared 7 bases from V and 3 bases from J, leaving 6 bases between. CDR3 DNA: TGTGCCATCACGGGGGACTATGGCTACACCTTC. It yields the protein CAITGDYGYTF.

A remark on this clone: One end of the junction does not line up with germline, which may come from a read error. CDR3: CAWTRTYSEQFF. CDR3 nucleotide sequence: TGTGCCTGGACTCGAACCTACAGTGAGCAGTTCTTC. This chain uses TRBV30 with TRBJ2-1; D is unclear. The germline gives CDR1 GTSNPN, CDR2 SVGIG (reference sequence). The CDR3 loop spans 12 amino acids.

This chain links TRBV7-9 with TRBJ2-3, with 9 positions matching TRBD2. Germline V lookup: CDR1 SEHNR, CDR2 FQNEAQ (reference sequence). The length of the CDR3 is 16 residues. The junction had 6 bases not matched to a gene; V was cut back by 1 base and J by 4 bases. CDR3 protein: CASSLGSGSGPDTQYF. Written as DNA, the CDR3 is TGTGCCAGCAGCTTAGGTAGCGGGAGTGGTCCAGATACGCAGTATTTT.

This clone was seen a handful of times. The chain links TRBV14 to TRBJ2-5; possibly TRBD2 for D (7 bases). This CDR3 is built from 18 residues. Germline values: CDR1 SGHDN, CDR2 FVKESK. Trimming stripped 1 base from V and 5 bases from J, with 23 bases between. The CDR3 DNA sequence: TGTGCCAGCAGCCAAGGTTTTTCCGTCGGCGGGGGCGGCGAGACCCAGTACTTC. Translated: CASSQGFSVGGGGETQYF. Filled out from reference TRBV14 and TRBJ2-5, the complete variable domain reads EAGVTQFPSHSVIEKGQTVTLRCDPISGHDNLYWYRRVMGKEIKFLLHFVKESKQDESGMPNNRFLAERTGGTYSTLKVQPAELEDSGVYFCASSQGFSVGGGGETQYFGPGTRLLVL.

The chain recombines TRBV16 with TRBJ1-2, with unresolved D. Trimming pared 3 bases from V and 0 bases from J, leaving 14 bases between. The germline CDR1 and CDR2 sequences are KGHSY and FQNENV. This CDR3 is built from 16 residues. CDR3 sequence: CASSQDFRRANYGYTF. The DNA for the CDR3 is TGTGCCAGCAGCCAGGACTTCCGGAGAGCTAACTATGGCTACACCTTC.